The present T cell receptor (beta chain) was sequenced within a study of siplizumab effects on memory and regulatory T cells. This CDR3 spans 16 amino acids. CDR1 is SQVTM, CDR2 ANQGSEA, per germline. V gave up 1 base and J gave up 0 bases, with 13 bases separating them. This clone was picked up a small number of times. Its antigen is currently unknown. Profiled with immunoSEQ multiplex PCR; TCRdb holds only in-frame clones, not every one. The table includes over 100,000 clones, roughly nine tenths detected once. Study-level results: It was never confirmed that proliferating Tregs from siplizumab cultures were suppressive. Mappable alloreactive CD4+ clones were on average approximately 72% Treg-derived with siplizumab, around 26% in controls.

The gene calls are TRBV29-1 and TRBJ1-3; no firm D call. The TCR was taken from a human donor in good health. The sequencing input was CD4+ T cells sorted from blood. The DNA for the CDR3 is TGCAGCGTTGAAGCCCCAATGCGATACTCTGGAAACACCATATATTTT. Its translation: CSVEAPMRYSGNTIYF. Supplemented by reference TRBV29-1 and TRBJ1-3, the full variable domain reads SAVISQKPSRDICQRGTSLTIQCQVDSQVTMMFWYRQQPGQSLTLIATANQGSEATYESGFVIDKFPISRPNLTFSTLTVSNMSPEDSSIYLCSVEAPMRYSGNTIYFGEGSWLTVV.